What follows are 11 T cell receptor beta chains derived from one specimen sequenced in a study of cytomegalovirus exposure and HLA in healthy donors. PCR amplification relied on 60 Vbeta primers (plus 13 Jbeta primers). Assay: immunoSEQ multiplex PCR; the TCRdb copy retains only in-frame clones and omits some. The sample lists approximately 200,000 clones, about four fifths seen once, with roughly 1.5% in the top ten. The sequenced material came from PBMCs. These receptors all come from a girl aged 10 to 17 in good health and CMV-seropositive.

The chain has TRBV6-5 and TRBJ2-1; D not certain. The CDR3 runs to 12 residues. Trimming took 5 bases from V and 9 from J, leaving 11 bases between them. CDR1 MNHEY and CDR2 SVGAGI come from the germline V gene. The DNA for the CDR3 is TGTGCCAGCAGTAGCCCGGGTAGTGAGCAGTTCTTC. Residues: CASSSPGSEQFF.

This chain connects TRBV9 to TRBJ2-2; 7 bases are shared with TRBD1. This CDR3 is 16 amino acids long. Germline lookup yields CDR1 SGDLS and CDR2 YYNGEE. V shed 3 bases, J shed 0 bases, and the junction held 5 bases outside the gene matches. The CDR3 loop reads CASSARDSSNTGELFF. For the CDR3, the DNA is TGTGCCAGCAGCGCCCGGGACAGCTCGAACACCGGGGAGCTGTTTTTT.

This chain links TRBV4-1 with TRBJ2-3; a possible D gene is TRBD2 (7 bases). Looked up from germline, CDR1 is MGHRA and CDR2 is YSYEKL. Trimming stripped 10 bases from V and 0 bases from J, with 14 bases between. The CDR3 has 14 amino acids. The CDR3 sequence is CATKGGISTDTQYF. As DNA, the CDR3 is TGCGCCACCAAGGGGGGGATAAGCACAGATACGCAGTATTTT.

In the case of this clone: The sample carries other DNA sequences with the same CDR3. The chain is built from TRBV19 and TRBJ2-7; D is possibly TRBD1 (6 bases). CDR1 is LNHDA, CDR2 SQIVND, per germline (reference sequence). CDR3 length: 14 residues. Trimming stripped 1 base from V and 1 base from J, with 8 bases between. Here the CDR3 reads CASSIARGSYEQYF. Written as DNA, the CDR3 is TGTGCCAGTAGTATAGCTAGGGGGTCCTACGAGCAGTACTTC.

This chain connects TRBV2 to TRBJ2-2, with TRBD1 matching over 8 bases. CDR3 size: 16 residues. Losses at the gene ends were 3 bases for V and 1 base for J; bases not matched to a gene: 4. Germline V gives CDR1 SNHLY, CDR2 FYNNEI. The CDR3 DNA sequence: TGTGCCAGCAGTGACTTAGGGACAGGGAACACCGGGGAGCTGTTTTTT. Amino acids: CASSDLGTGNTGELFF.

The CDR3 here is CASSPQAGTGQYEQYF. In DNA, the CDR3 is TGTGCCAGCAGCCCCCAGGCCGGGACAGGGCAATACGAGCAGTACTTC. The V gene is TRBV7-9, the J gene TRBJ2-7, with 9 bases that match TRBD1. Germline V gene data show CDR1 as SEHNR and CDR2 as FQNEAQ (reference sequence). The junction had 12 bases not matched to a gene; V was cut back by 5 bases and J by 4 bases. The CDR3 sequence is 16 residues long.

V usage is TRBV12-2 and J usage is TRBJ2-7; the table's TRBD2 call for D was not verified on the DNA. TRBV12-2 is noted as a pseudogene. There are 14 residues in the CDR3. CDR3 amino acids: CASRFPGVIREQYF. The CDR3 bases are TGTGCAAGTCGCTTCCCGGGGGTGATTCGGGAGCAGTACTTC.

CDR3 nucleotide sequence: TGTGCCAGCAGGACCAACCCGGGGGACTCCTACGAGCAGTACTTC. Translated: CASRTNPGDSYEQYF. The J gene is TRBJ2-7, the V gene TRBV12-1; TRBD2 is the table's D call and was not checked against the DNA. TRBV12-1 has pseudogene status. This CDR3 spans 15 amino acids.

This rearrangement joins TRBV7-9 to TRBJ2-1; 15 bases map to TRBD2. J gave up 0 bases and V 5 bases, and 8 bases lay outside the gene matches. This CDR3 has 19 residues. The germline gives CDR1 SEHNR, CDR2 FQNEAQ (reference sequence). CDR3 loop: CASSVTGLAGGDSYNEQFF. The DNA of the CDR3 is TGTGCCAGCAGCGTAACAGGACTAGCGGGGGGGGACTCCTACAATGAGCAGTTCTTC.

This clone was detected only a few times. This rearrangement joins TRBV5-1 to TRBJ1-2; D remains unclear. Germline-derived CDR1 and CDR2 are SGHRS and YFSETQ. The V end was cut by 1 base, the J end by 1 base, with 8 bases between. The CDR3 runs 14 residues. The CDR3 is CASSLYADNYGYTF. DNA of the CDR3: TGCGCCAGCAGCTTGTATGCGGATAACTATGGCTACACCTTC.

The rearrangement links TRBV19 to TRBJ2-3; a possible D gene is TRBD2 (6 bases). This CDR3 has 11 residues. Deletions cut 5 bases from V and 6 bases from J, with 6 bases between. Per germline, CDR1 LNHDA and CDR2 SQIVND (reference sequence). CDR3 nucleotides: TGTGCCAGTAGTGGGGGGGATACGCAGTATTTT. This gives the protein CASSGGDTQYF. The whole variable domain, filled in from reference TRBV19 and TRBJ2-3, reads DGGITQSPKYLFRKEGQNVTLSCEQNLNHDAMYWYRQDPGQGLRLIYYSQIVNDFQKGDIAEGYSVSREKKESFPLTVTSAQKNPTAFYLCASSGGDTQYFGPGTRLTVL.